What follows are 25 T cell receptor beta chains derived from one specimen sequenced in a study of T cells in Graves' hyperthyroidism and ophthalmopathy. TCR beta CDR3 region amplification was performed from RNA transcripts. Primed by the HTBI set, a first-round RT-PCR was run on the TCR CDR3. Each CDR3 protein gets one entry after TCRdb re-called the multiplex PCR reads with MiXCR. The table lists more than 650,000 distinct CDR3 sequences, roughly 15% of them singletons, with around 9.6% in the top ten. Material: blood. The receptors here all came from a woman between 18 and 29 years old with Graves' hyperthyroidism.

V gene TRBV24-1 combines with J gene TRBJ2-1; no reliable D call. Trimming took 3 bases from V and 7 from J, leaving 12 bases between them. Looked up from germline, CDR1 is KGHDR and CDR2 is SFDVKD. The CDR3 covers 14 residues. The chain's CDR3 is CATSDPDGMNEQFF. CDR3 nucleotide sequence: TGTGCCACCAGTGATCCGGACGGTATGAATGAGCAGTTCTTC.

This clonotype was counted ten times or more. The gene calls are TRBV28 and TRBJ1-1, with D possibly TRBD1 on 6 matching bases. V lost 2 bases and J lost 10, with 17 bases in between. Germline V gene sequence: CDR1 MDHEN, CDR2 SYDVKM. This CDR3 spans 14 amino acids. CDR3 coding DNA: TGTGCCAGCAGTTTACGGGGGGCGGATTTAGCAGCTTTCTTT. Amino acids: CASSLRGADLAAFF.

The sample holds many counts of this clonotype. The rearrangement joins TRBV12-3 or TRBV12-4 to TRBJ2-5; D gene ambiguous. Trimming left V 3 bases short and J 5 bases short, with 13 bases between. The CDR3 spans 14 residues. The CDR3 region is CASSFAAAVETQYF. DNA of the CDR3: TGTGCCAGCAGTTTTGCGGCGGCCGTGGAGACCCAGTACTTC.

V usage is TRBV20-1 and J usage is TRBJ2-5, with TRBD2 identical over 15 bases. After removal of 5 bases from V and 5 bases from J, the junction contained 15 bases not matched to a gene. The CDR3 contains 18 residues. Germline V gene data show CDR1 as DFQATT and CDR2 as SNEGSKA (reference sequence). The CDR3 spells CSAHGGLAGGRAGETQYF. The DNA for the CDR3 is TGCAGTGCTCACGGGGGACTAGCGGGGGGAAGGGCCGGGGAGACCCAGTACTTC.

This clonotype was counted many times. This sequence joins TRBV2 and TRBJ2-7, with 7 bases matching TRBD1. Looked up from germline, CDR1 is SNHLY and CDR2 is FYNNEI. Germline trimming cut 6 bases from V and 3 bases from J; bases unmatched to any gene: 17. The CDR3 totals 17 residues. CDR3 bases: TGTGCCAGCAGGGGCCCCGGTGTTGACAGGGTAATCTACGAGCAGTACTTC. It encodes CASRGPGVDRVIYEQYF.

This clonotype was seen a handful of times. The CDR3, as DNA: TGTGCCAGTCTAGACAGGCAATACCCCTCGGGCTACACCTTC. It encodes CASLDRQYPSGYTF. V and J are TRBV19 and TRBJ1-2, with D possibly being TRBD1 (6 bases). Trimming cost V 8 bases and J 8 bases, with 21 bases left between them. CDR1 and CDR2 (germline): LNHDA, SQIVND (reference sequence). The CDR3 covers 14 residues.

This clonotype was picked up a small number of times. Since a much larger clone is just one base distant, this may be a read error. The chain recombines TRBV3-1 with TRBJ2-1, with 10 bases that match TRBD2. Germline lookup yields CDR1 LGHDT and CDR2 YNNKEL (reference sequence). This CDR3 has 17 residues. The CDR3 region is CANSQDSSGSSYNEQFF. The CDR3 coding sequence is TGTGCCAACAGCCAAGACTCTAGCGGGAGCTCCTACAATGAGCAGTTCTTC.

This clonotype showed up just a few times. V usage is TRBV6-6 and J usage is TRBJ2-2, with TRBD2 as a possible D gene (6 bases). Trimming pared 2 bases from V and 14 bases from J, leaving 18 bases between. The CDR3 spans 14 residues. Germline CDR1 and CDR2: MNHNY and SVGAGI (reference sequence). The CDR3 DNA sequence: TGTGCCAGCAGTTACCTGGACGACCCCGGGGGACTGTTTTTT. Its translation is CASSYLDDPGGLFF.

This clonotype was detected a few times. The chain carries TRBV3-1 and TRBJ1-1; 7 positions match TRBD1. The CDR3 totals 15 residues. Germline CDR1 is LGHDT and CDR2 is YNNKEL (reference sequence). The junction had 7 bases not matched to a gene; V was cut back by 5 bases and J by 1 base. CDR3 sequence: CASSKTGTENTEAFF. CDR3 DNA: TGTGCCAGCAGCAAAACCGGGACAGAGAACACTGAAGCTTTCTTT.

This clonotype was detected ten times or more. The chain is built from TRBV7-9 and TRBJ2-2, with TRBD2 identical over 10 bases. Germline CDR1 reads SEHNR; CDR2 reads FQNEAQ (reference sequence). The V segment lost 4 bases and the J segment 0 bases; nucleotides outside the gene matches: 2. This CDR3 spans 16 amino acids. Here the CDR3 DNA reads TGTGCCAGCAGCTCGCTAGCGGGGGCGAACACCGGGGAGCTGTTTTTT. Amino acid sequence: CASSSLAGANTGELFF.

This clonotype was counted a single time. The chain has TRBV10-3 and TRBJ2-7; D gene uncertain. Germline CDR1 is ENHRY and CDR2 is SYGVKD. V lost 3 bases and J 3 bases, leaving 12 bases between the germline ends. CDR3 length: 14 amino acids. CDR3 nucleotides: TGTGCCATCAGTGATTTCAGTCTCGGCTACGAGCAGTACTTC. Translation: CAISDFSLGYEQYF.

The J gene is TRBJ2-1, the V gene TRBV7-2, with 8 bases lining up with TRBD2. The V gene end was trimmed by 1 base and the J gene end by 6 bases; junction bases not matched to a gene: 14. CDR1 and CDR2 (germline): SGHTA, FQGNSA. This CDR3 spans 18 amino acids. CDR3 sequence reads: CASSLVGRSGGAFNEQFF. CDR3 DNA sequence: TGTGCCAGCAGCTTAGTGGGCCGGTCGGGGGGGGCTTTCAATGAGCAGTTCTTC.

In this sample, this clonotype turned up once. A read error may explain this, as a much larger clone is one base away. The J gene is TRBJ2-6, the V gene TRBV28; D is possibly TRBD2 (6 bases). The CDR3 extends over 15 amino acids. The germline V gene has CDR1 MDHEN and CDR2 SYDVKM. Trimming took off 6 bases at V and 0 bases at J, with 9 bases between the two ends. The CDR3 DNA sequence: TGTGCCAGCAGACCCGGGGGCTCTGGGGCCAACGTCCTGACTTTC. Translated, it gives CASRPGGSGANVLTF. The whole variable domain, filled in from reference TRBV28 and TRBJ2-6, reads DVKVTQSSRYLVKRTGEKVFLECVQDMDHENMFWYRQDPGLGLRLIYFSYDVKMKEKGDIPEGYSVSREKKERFSLILESASTNQTSMYLCASRPGGSGANVLTFGAGSRLTVL.

There are a few counts of this clonotype. The genes are TRBV2 and TRBJ1-5; the match to TRBD1 covers 8 bases. The CDR3 loop spans 14 amino acids. Per the germline V gene, CDR1 is SNHLY and CDR2 is FYNNEI. Germline trimming cut 8 bases from V and 6 bases from J; bases unmatched to any gene: 9. The DNA for the CDR3 is TGTGCCAGCTCTTACAGGGGGGAGGCTCAGCCCCAGCATTTT. This sequence encodes CASSYRGEAQPQHF.

This sequence joins TRBV19 and TRBJ1-5, with no clear D. Germline loops: CDR1 LNHDA, CDR2 SQIVND (reference sequence). This CDR3 is 14 amino acids long. Deletions cut 0 bases from V and 2 bases from J, with 5 bases between. The CDR3 reads CASSIDQGNQPQHF. The CDR3 region has the DNA TGTGCCAGTAGTATAGATCAAGGCAATCAGCCCCAGCATTTT.

This chain links TRBV30 with TRBJ2-6; unclear D gene. Germline values: CDR1 GTSNPN, CDR2 SVGIG (reference sequence). V gave up 1 base and J gave up 0 bases, with 13 bases separating them. The CDR3 consists of 17 residues. In DNA form, the CDR3 reads TGTGCCTGGAGTGCGGGTGGGTTCGCCTCTGGGGCCAACGTCCTGACTTTC. Protein product: CAWSAGGFASGANVLTF.

The table lists this clonotype with many counts. The rearrangement joins TRBV24-1 to TRBJ2-3, with D unclear. CDR3 size: 15 residues. Germline V gene lookup returns CDR1 KGHDR and CDR2 SFDVKD. Between the trimmed V and J ends, which lost 3 bases and 1 base, there was a span of 10 bases. The CDR3 sequence is CATSDLSSGTDTQYF. The DNA for the CDR3 is TGTGCCACCAGTGATCTTTCGTCGGGCACAGATACGCAGTATTTT.

CDR3 protein: CSASLGTTYEQYF. The CDR3 DNA reads TGCAGTGCTAGCCTGGGGACAACCTACGAGCAGTACTTC. V usage is TRBV20-1 and J usage is TRBJ2-7; TRBD1 is a possible D gene (6 bases). The germline V gene encodes CDR1 DFQATT and CDR2 SNEGSKA (reference sequence). V lost 3 bases to trimming and J lost 2 bases, with 11 bases between them. The CDR3 covers 13 residues.

The chain joins TRBV9 to TRBJ2-7; D ambiguous. V was shortened by 4 bases and J by 0 bases, with 11 bases between the two germline ends. The germline V gene encodes CDR1 SGDLS and CDR2 YYNGEE. The CDR3 totals 14 residues. CDR3 DNA sequence: TGTGCCAGCAGCCCACAAGTAAACTCCTACGAGCAGTACTTC. Its protein is CASSPQVNSYEQYF.

This clonotype showed up many times. The chain carries TRBV27 and TRBJ1-5; D gene uncertain. Germline values: CDR1 MNHEY, CDR2 SMNVEV (reference sequence). Trimming removed 2 bases from V and 4 bases from J, with 12 bases in between. The CDR3 extends over 15 amino acids. The CDR3 DNA follows: TGTGCCAGCAGTTTACTCCCCACGCCTAATCAGCCCCAGCATTTT. Amino acids: CASSLLPTPNQPQHF.

The table lists this clonotype with a few counts. Likely a read error: the CDR3 ends without its conserved phenylalanine or tryptophan. The CDR3 DNA reads TGTGCCAGCAGTTTAAGTCAGGGACGCCAGCCCCAGCATCTT. As protein: CASSLSQGRQPQHL. The V gene is TRBV28, the J gene TRBJ1-5; TRBD1 is a possible D gene (5 bases). V gave up 2 bases and J gave up 7 bases, with 12 bases separating them. This CDR3 has 14 amino acids. From germline, CDR1 is MDHEN and CDR2 SYDVKM.

The chain recombines TRBV6-2 or TRBV6-3 with TRBJ2-3; no firm D call. Trimming cost V 4 bases and J 2 bases, with 16 bases left between them. Looked up from germline, CDR1 is MNHEY and CDR2 is SVGEGT. The CDR3 covers 16 residues. CDR3 coding DNA: TGTGCCAGCAGTTCAAACTACGCCGGCGACACAGATACGCAGTATTTT. Translation gives CASSSNYAGDTDTQYF.

This clonotype has ten or more counts. The genes are TRBV18 and TRBJ2-7; D is ambiguous. V lost 0 bases and J lost 6, with 15 bases in between. The CDR3 is 15 residues long. Germline CDR1 and CDR2: KGHSH and LQKENI. CDR3 loop: CASSPPGPTFREQYF. The CDR3 bases are TGTGCCAGCTCACCACCCGGGCCGACGTTTCGCGAGCAGTACTTC.

V usage is TRBV27 and J usage is TRBJ1-2; D remains unclear. Trimming removed 6 bases from V and 3 bases from J, with 8 bases in between. Per germline, CDR1 MNHEY and CDR2 SMNVEV (reference sequence). The CDR3 is made up of 12 amino acids. The CDR3 here is CASRTPDYGYTF. CDR3 nucleotides: TGTGCCAGCAGGACCCCGGACTATGGCTACACCTTC.

Ten or more counts support this clonotype. The chain is built from TRBV6-5 and TRBJ2-3; the D is unclear. Trimming pared 2 bases from V and 5 bases from J, leaving 8 bases between. Germline loops: CDR1 MNHEY, CDR2 SVGAGI. The CDR3 spans 13 residues. This CDR3 reads CASSYLGGDTQYF. CDR3 bases: TGTGCCAGCAGTTACCTGGGTGGAGATACGCAGTATTTT.